These 21 T cell receptor beta chains share one sample of origin, sequenced in a study of T cells after yellow fever vaccination. One entry per CDR3 protein, called by TCRdb with MiXCR from the 5' RACE reads. The sample has about 310,000 distinct CDR3 sequences, more than 3% seen once. The starting material was PBMCs, obtained on the day of the yellow fever booster vaccination. The receptors were sampled from a man younger than 35 who received the YFV17D yellow fever vaccine.

The V call is TRBV5-8, the J call TRBJ1-2; 11 positions agree with TRBD1. V lost 5 bases to trimming and J lost 8 bases; unmatched junction nucleotides: 8. The CDR3 is 14 residues long. In germline, CDR1 is SGHTS, CDR2 YDEGEE. The CDR3 reads CASRRTGGRPGYTF. DNA of the CDR3: TGTGCCAGCAGGAGGACAGGGGGCCGCCCGGGCTACACCTTC.

In its sample, this clonotype was seen many times. The J gene is TRBJ2-3, the V gene TRBV5-1; D is unclear. Trimming cost V 2 bases and J 2 bases, with 9 bases left between them. CDR1 and CDR2 (germline): SGHRS, YFSETQ. This CDR3 is built from 14 residues. The CDR3 loop is CASSFPQVTDTQYF. CDR3 DNA sequence: TGCGCCAGCAGCTTTCCTCAGGTCACAGATACGCAGTATTTT.

This chain links TRBV20-1 with TRBJ1-2; D remains unclear. V lost 3 bases to trimming and J lost 1 base, with 9 bases between them. CDR1 and CDR2 (germline): DFQATT, SNEGSKA (reference sequence). The CDR3 covers 13 residues. The DNA for the CDR3 is TGCAGTGCTAGTAGCGGAGTTAACTATGGCTACACCTTC. The encoded protein is CSASSGVNYGYTF.

The rearrangement uses TRBV12-3 or TRBV12-4 and TRBJ1-2, with D hard to call. The CDR3 spans 13 residues. Trimming pared 6 bases from V and 6 bases from J, leaving 14 bases between. The DNA of the CDR3 is TGTGCCAGCAGCGCCCGAAGGTCTAATGGCTACACCTTC. It is translated as CASSARRSNGYTF.

This clonotype was counted a few times. CDR3 loop: CASRDLLEQFF. The CDR3 DNA reads TGTGCCAGCCGCGATCTATTGGAGCAGTTCTTC. V is TRBV2 and J is TRBJ2-1; D gene ambiguous. Trimming took off 8 bases at V and 10 bases at J, with 12 bases between the two ends. From germline, CDR1 is SNHLY and CDR2 FYNNEI. The CDR3 sequence is 11 residues long.

This clonotype occurred many times. The CDR3 sequence: CASSPGGGWQETQYF. For the CDR3, the DNA is TGTGCCAGCAGCCCGGGCGGGGGGTGGCAAGAGACCCAGTACTTC. This chain uses TRBV7-2 with TRBJ2-5; 8 nucleotides align to TRBD2. V was clipped by 5 bases and J by 2 bases; unmatched bases: 7. This CDR3 has 15 amino acids. Germline-derived CDR1 and CDR2 are SGHTA and FQGNSA.

This clonotype was detected many times. V gene TRBV7-2 combines with J gene TRBJ1-4, with D uncertain. This CDR3 spans 14 amino acids. Trimming took off 6 bases at V and 13 bases at J, with 21 bases between the two ends. In germline, CDR1 is SGHTA, CDR2 FQGNSA. DNA for the CDR3: TGTGCCAGCAGGAGACAAGCTTTAATGAAAAGACTGTTTTTT. Translation: CASRRQALMKRLFF.

This clonotype was picked up many times. The genes are TRBV7-3 and TRBJ1-1, with D unclear. The CDR3 sequence is 15 residues long. The germline V gene has CDR1 SGHTA and CDR2 FQGTGA. V lost 1 base and J 1 base, leaving 10 bases between the germline ends. Written as DNA, the CDR3 is TGTGCCAGCAGCTTAATCCGCCAAAAGAACACTGAAGCTTTCTTT. Amino acid sequence: CASSLIRQKNTEAFF.

This clonotype was picked up many times. This chain uses TRBV27 with TRBJ2-3, with D unclear. This CDR3 comprises 15 residues. V was cut by 5 bases and J by 3 bases, with 15 bases left in between. Germline loops: CDR1 MNHEY, CDR2 SMNVEV (reference sequence). The DNA for the CDR3 is TGTGCCAGCAGTGCAGTCGCCCGCTTAACAGATACGCAGTATTTT. Translation: CASSAVARLTDTQYF.

V and J are TRBV7-9 and TRBJ1-1, with D possibly matching TRBD1 (5 bases). This CDR3 region has 13 residues. Trimming pared 5 bases from V and 6 bases from J, leaving 13 bases between. In germline, CDR1 is SEHNR, CDR2 FQNEAQ (reference sequence). The CDR3 coding sequence is TGTGCCAGCAGCCCACGGGGGGGGGCTGAAGCTTTCTTT. This translates into CASSPRGGAEAFF.

This clonotype was seen many times. The chain has TRBV7-2 and TRBJ2-7, with D possibly TRBD1 on 6 matching bases. With 5 bases removed from V and 7 bases from J, the gap between germline ends came to 15 bases. This CDR3 has 13 residues. CDR1 is SGHTA and CDR2 is FQGNSA in the germline V gene. CDR3: CASSPNRVQEQYF. CDR3 bases: TGTGCCAGCAGCCCCAACAGGGTGCAAGAGCAGTACTTC.

This clonotype was seen ten or more times. The rearrangement joins TRBV4-1 to TRBJ2-3; D assignment may be TRBD1 or TRBD2 (5 bases each). CDR1 is MGHRA and CDR2 is YSYEKL in the germline V gene. With 4 bases removed from V and 2 bases from J, the gap between germline ends came to 16 bases. The CDR3 totals 16 residues. The CDR3 is CASSRFLVGATDTQYF. In nucleotides, the CDR3 is TGCGCCAGCAGCCGGTTCTTGGTCGGGGCCACAGATACGCAGTATTTT.

The rearrangement uses TRBV29-1 and TRBJ2-1; no reliable D call. V was pared by 0 bases and J by 3 bases, with 15 bases between. The CDR3 has 16 amino acids. The germline CDR1 and CDR2 sequences are SQVTM and ANQGSEA. CDR3 bases: TGCAGCGTTGAAGAGAGCGATACATTATACTACAATGAGCAGTTCTTC. The encoded protein is CSVEESDTLYYNEQFF.

This clonotype was picked up many times. The chain is built from TRBV18 and TRBJ2-7; 8 bases match TRBD1. The germline V gene encodes CDR1 KGHSH and CDR2 LQKENI. The CDR3 has 14 amino acids. Trimming took 0 bases from V and 6 from J; bases not matched to a gene: 4. This CDR3 is CASSPPQGAIEQYF. Written as DNA, the CDR3 is TGTGCCAGCTCACCACCCCAGGGGGCAATCGAGCAGTACTTC.

The J gene is TRBJ2-7, the V gene TRBV5-6; TRBD2 agrees at 8 bases. The ends lost 0 bases at V and 7 bases at J; junction bases unmatched: 12. Germline V gene lookup returns CDR1 SGHDT and CDR2 YYEEEE. The CDR3 totals 16 residues. The DNA of the CDR3 is TGTGCCAGCAGCTTGGTTAGCGGGGAGGGTGCGAGGGAGCAGTACTTC. As protein: CASSLVSGEGAREQYF.

This clonotype came up many times. The rearrangement uses TRBV20-1 and TRBJ2-1; unclear D gene. The CDR3 consists of 11 residues. The V gene lost 4 bases and the J gene lost 7 bases, with 8 bases spanning the gap. Germline CDR1 DFQATT, CDR2 SNEGSKA (reference sequence). This CDR3 reads CSAKWANEQFF. The CDR3 DNA reads TGCAGTGCTAAGTGGGCTAATGAGCAGTTCTTC.

Only a few counts were recorded for this clonotype. This chain joins TRBV4-3 and TRBJ1-6; D is undetermined. The CDR3 extends over 14 amino acids. V dropped 4 bases and J dropped 8 bases, with 12 bases sitting between them. Germline lookup yields CDR1 LGHNA and CDR2 YSLEER. This CDR3 is CASSPATADSPLHF. CDR3 in DNA: TGCGCCAGCAGCCCAGCAACTGCCGATTCACCCCTCCACTTT.

This clonotype was detected a few times. V gene TRBV12-3 or TRBV12-4 combines with J gene TRBJ1-4; D might be TRBD1 (5 bases). This CDR3 spans 15 amino acids. The V end lost 5 bases, the J end lost 3 bases, and 13 bases lay between the germline ends. The CDR3 DNA is TGTGCCAGCAGTGCCGTGGGAGGGGCTAATGAAAAACTGTTTTTT. Its translation: CASSAVGGANEKLFF.

This clonotype was counted at least ten times. This chain joins TRBV12-3 or TRBV12-4 and TRBJ2-7; tentatively, D is TRBD2 (5 bases). V shed 6 bases and J shed 0 bases, with 6 bases lying between them. This CDR3 region has 12 residues. The CDR3 region is CASRGDSYEQYF. In nucleotides, the CDR3 is TGTGCCAGCAGGGGAGACTCCTACGAGCAGTACTTC.

This chain connects TRBV7-3 to TRBJ2-1; D unresolved. The V gene's germline CDR1 is SGHTA and CDR2 FQGTGA. The CDR3 runs 17 residues. Between the trimmed V and J ends, which lost 5 bases and 0 bases, there was a span of 17 bases. DNA for the CDR3: TGTGCCAGCAGCCCCGACCTCGGCGCTAGCTCCTACAATGAGCAGTTCTTC. Translating it yields CASSPDLGASSYNEQFF.

The chain recombines TRBV6-5 with TRBJ1-6; the D gene is possibly TRBD1 (5 bases). Trimming pared 2 bases from V and 10 bases from J, leaving 21 bases between. CDR3 length equals 17 residues. Per germline, CDR1 MNHEY and CDR2 SVGAGI. The CDR3 reads CASSYRRSWGLGSPLHF. The CDR3 nucleotides are TGTGCCAGCAGTTACAGGCGTTCGTGGGGCCTAGGGTCACCCCTCCACTTT.